Listed below are T cell receptor beta chains from one sample, sequenced in a study of T cells in Graves' hyperthyroidism and ophthalmopathy. TCRdb itself ran the multiplex PCR reads through MiXCR, one entry per CDR3 protein. The table lists roughly 290,000 distinct CDR3 sequences, approximately 15% of them singletons. Sequenced material: blood. The receptors stem from a woman aged 55-75 years with Graves' ophthalmopathy. Each CDR3 is given with its conserved first and last residue. D genes are given only for firm matches. Some rows mark clone size as missing; the rest say once, few, many or name a class of expanded clone.

J gene | D gene | V gene | CDR3 length | clone size | CDR3 DNA | CDR3 protein
TRBJ1-6 | TRBD1 | TRBV20-1 | 15 | few | TGCAGTGCTAGCCCCCCGACAGGGCAGGGTTCACCCCTCCACTTT | CSASPPTGQGSPLHF
TRBJ2-7 | NA | TRBV7-8 | 16 | many | TGTGCCAGCAGCCCCACCCCGGTGTTCTTGTCCTACGAGCAGTACTTC | CASSPTPVFLSYEQYF
TRBJ2-7 | TRBD2 | TRBV10-3 | 13 | few | TGTGCCATCAGCCAGGGAGGGGCCTACGAGCAGTACTTC | CAISQGGAYEQYF
TRBJ2-1 | TRBD2 | TRBV7-2 | 15 | NA | TGTGCCAGCAGTCCCCGCCTAGCGGGAGCCAATGAGCAGTTCTTC | CASSPRLAGANEQFF
TRBJ1-4 | NA | TRBV7-8 | 20 | many | TGTGCCAGCAGCTACACCCTGGACCGGCGGATTCAGTGGTGGGATGAAAAACTGTTTTTT | CASSYTLDRRIQWWDEKLFF
TRBJ1-3 | NA | TRBV6-2/TRBV6-3 | 15 | NA | TGTGCCAGCAACTCTGACCGGAGCTCTGGAAACACCATATATTTT | CASNSDRSSGNTIYF
TRBJ2-5 | NA | TRBV5-1 | 16 | NA | TGCGCCAGCAGTCAGGGCCGGGACCCAGCCCAAGAGACCCAGTACTTC | CASSQGRDPAQETQYF
TRBJ2-2 | NA | TRBV3-1 | 15 | NA | TGTGCCAGCAGCCCCACCTTGGGGGTCGGTGGGGAGCTGTTTTTT | CASSPTLGVGGELFF
TRBJ2-7 | NA | TRBV7-2 | 15 | many | TGTGCCAGCAGCTTAGATGTAACCCGTTCCTACGAGCAGTACTTC | CASSLDVTRSYEQYF
TRBJ1-1 | NA | TRBV10-3 | 15 | many | TGTGCCATCAGTGAGAGCGACAGCCAATACACTGAAGCTTTCTTT | CAISESDSQYTEAFF
TRBJ2-3 | TRBD2 | TRBV29-1 | 11 | many | TGCAGCGTTGAGCGGGAGCCTACGCAGTATTTT | CSVEREPTQYF
TRBJ2-1 | TRBD2 | TRBV6-2/TRBV6-3 | 14 | few | TGTGCCAGCAGCACACTAGCGGGGGCGGTTGGGCAGTTCTTC | CASSTLAGAVGQFF
TRBJ2-7 | TRBD2 | TRBV30 | 16 | many | TGTGCCTGGAGTTTTAAAAGCGGGAGAGCGGCCTACGAGCAGTACTTC | CAWSFKSGRAAYEQYF
TRBJ1-5 | NA | TRBV5-1 | 13 | NA | TGCGCCAGCAGCTCGGACCTCAATCAGCCCCAGCATTTT | CASSSDLNQPQHF
TRBJ1-1 | NA | TRBV7-3 | 16 | many | TGTGCCAGCAGCTCAGACCCGGGACCCCGTGGGACTGAAGCTTTCTTT | CASSSDPGPRGTEAFF
TRBJ1-3 | NA | TRBV27 | 16 | few | TGTGCCAGCAGTCTAACAGGGAAAACGCCTGGAAACACCATATATTTT | CASSLTGKTPGNTIYF
TRBJ2-2 | NA | TRBV9 | 15 | NA | TGTGCCAGCAGCGAGTGGACGGAGAACACCGGGGAGCTGTTTTTT | CASSEWTENTGELFF
TRBJ1-1 | NA | TRBV20-1 | 11 | NA | TGCAGTGCTTGGCAAGACACTGAAGCTTTCTTT | CSAWQDTEAFF
TRBJ2-5 | NA | TRBV6-6 | 14 | NA | TGTGCCAGCAGTTACTCTGACAGTTCAGAGACCCAGTACTTC | CASSYSDSSETQYF
TRBJ1-1 | NA | TRBV20-1 | 12 | NA | TGCAGTGCTACCCCCCGGGTAGGGGAAGCTTTCTTT | CSATPRVGEAFF
TRBJ2-2 | NA | TRBV6-2/TRBV6-3 | 16 | many | TGTGCCAGCAGTTGGCAAGGGGGAACGAACACCGGGGAGCTGTTTTTT | CASSWQGGTNTGELFF
TRBJ1-6 | NA | TRBV5-5 | 15 | NA | TGTGCCAGCAGGTCATTTGGAAGAGGGAATTCACCCCTCCACTTT | CASRSFGRGNSPLHF
TRBJ2-5 | NA | TRBV9 | 15 | NA | TGTGCCAGCAGCGTAGCTCGGGACGGCCAAGAGACCCAGTACTTC | CASSVARDGQETQYF
TRBJ1-2 | TRBD1 | TRBV10-3 | 13 | few | TGTGCCATCAATCAACAGGGGGTGTGGGGCTACACCTTC | CAINQQGVWGYTF
TRBJ2-3 | TRBD2 | TRBV5-4 | 15 | many | TGTGCCAGCAGCTTGGGACGGGGGGACACAGATACGCAGTATTTT | CASSLGRGDTDTQYF
TRBJ2-3 | NA | TRBV9 | 15 | few | TGTGCCAGCAGCGCTAGTACCACTAGCACAGATACGCAGTATTTT | CASSASTTSTDTQYF
TRBJ2-5 | TRBD2 | TRBV13 | 15 | NA | TGTGCCAGCAGCCACCAAGCGGGAGGGGGAGAGACCCAGTACTTC | CASSHQAGGGETQYF
TRBJ1-4 | NA | TRBV5-1 | 15 | few | TGCGCCAGCAGCTTGGAAGTGGGGCCCTATGAAAAACTGTTTTTT | CASSLEVGPYEKLFF
TRBJ2-1 | TRBD2 | TRBV5-1 | 14 | few | TGCGCCAGCAGCTCACTAGCGGTTCTCAATGAGCAGTTCTTC | CASSSLAVLNEQFF
TRBJ1-2 | NA | TRBV7-2 | 12 | many | TGTGCCAGCAGCCCCTACAACTATGGCTACACCTTC | CASSPYNYGYTF
TRBJ1-1 | NA | TRBV24-1 | 14 | many | TGTGCCACGAGCGTCACAGGGAAGAACACTGAAGCTTTCTTT | CATSVTGKNTEAFF
TRBJ1-5 | NA | TRBV7-2 | 15 | few | TGTGCCAGCAGCCCCGCGGTAAGAAGCAATCAGCCCCAGCATTTT | CASSPAVRSNQPQHF
TRBJ2-7 | NA | TRBV5-6 | 15 | many | TGTGCCAGCAGCTTGCCCTCTGGGGCTATCTACGAGCAGTACTTC | CASSLPSGAIYEQYF
TRBJ1-2 | NA | TRBV2 | 15 | NA | TGTGCCAGCAGTGAAACGAGGGACGGACTCTATGGCTACACCTTC | CASSETRDGLYGYTF
TRBJ2-3 | NA | TRBV28 | 16 | many | TGTGCCAGCATCCCGGGGGCGGGCGGAAGGGAGGATACGCAGTATTTT | CASIPGAGGREDTQYF
TRBJ1-2 | TRBD1 | TRBV27 | 15 | NA | TGTGCCAGCAGTCCCCTGGACAGGGCGTACTATGGCTACACCTTC | CASSPLDRAYYGYTF
TRBJ2-2 | TRBD1 | TRBV6-1 | 17 | few | TGTGCCAGCAGACGATCGGACAGGGGGTCGAACACCGGGGAGCTGTTTTTT | CASRRSDRGSNTGELFF
TRBJ2-2 | NA | TRBV7-3 | 15 | few | TGTGCCAGCAGCTTAACCGGGGAGAACACCGGGGAGCTGTTTTTT | CASSLTGENTGELFF
TRBJ1-5 | NA | TRBV15 | 16 | many | TGTGCCACCAGCAACACAGGCGGATATAGCAATCAGCCCCAGCATTTT | CATSNTGGYSNQPQHF
TRBJ2-7 | NA | TRBV2 | 11 | many | TGTGCCAGCAGTGGCAGAAGTGAGCAGTACTTC | CASSGRSEQYF